Only a few counts were recorded for the clone carrying this TCR beta chain. Here immunoSEQ multiplex PCR was the method, and the copy in TCRdb shows in-frame clones only, minus some. The profile covers just over 95,000 clones, with approximately 86% appearing a single time and around 7.9% taken by the ten largest. Stated time point: baseline pretreatment blood. The treatment is: 15 Gy SBRT to primary tumor, nephrectomy 4 weeks later. This sample stems from a study of radiation and T cells in renal cell carcinoma. V lost 8 bases and J lost 7; bases outside the gene matches: 6. CDR1 and CDR2 (germline): SNHLY, FYNNEI. The CDR3 length is 13 residues.

The clonotype originates from a man aged 50 or older with renal cell carcinoma. The J gene is TRBJ1-1, the V gene TRBV2; 11 nucleotides align to TRBD1. Sequencing used blood, obtained from a patient whose treatment included radiotherapy and nephrectomy. The CDR3 reads CASGGQGAVEAFF. The CDR3 bases are TGTGCCAGCGGTGGACAGGGGGCGGTTGAAGCTTTCTTT.